A selection of T cell receptor beta chains follows, all from one sample in a study of early stage breast cancer tumors. Repertoires were generated with immunoSEQ multiplex PCR, while TCRdb's copy carries only in-frame clones and drops some. The sample includes 10,000 or so clones, about 64% seen only once; the top ten take under 20%. The specimen was normal breast tissue next to the tumor. These receptor sequences come from a person in their sixties with breast cancer. CDR3s include the opening cysteine and the closing phenylalanine or tryptophan.

V gene	J gene	CDR3 protein
TRBV29-1	TRBJ2-1	CSVGGGQGAQNEQFF
TRBV29-1	TRBJ2-1	CSPRSAGSDEQFF
TRBV19	TRBJ1-5	CASSTTVGTGTYQPQHF
TRBV7-9	TRBJ1-1	CASSPFWTTEAFF
TRBV19	TRBJ1-5	CASSVGQLSNQPQHF
TRBV5-1	TRBJ2-1	CASSPQWGGTYNEQFF
TRBV15	TRBJ1-1	CATSRARGVAREAFF
TRBV6-6	TRBJ2-1	CASRSGTGRDEQFF
TRBV27	TRBJ2-3	CASSLQDTGTDTQYF
TRBV7-2	TRBJ2-7	CASSLGTPNEQYF
TRBV10-1	TRBJ2-3	CASSETSGATDTQYF
TRBV11-2	TRBJ2-3	CASSYFTDTQYF
TRBV25-1	TRBJ2-1	CASSALASPYNEQFF
TRBV29-1	TRBJ1-5	CSVSGLRPNQPQHF
TRBV18	TRBJ1-4	CASSPLSTGDATNEKLFF
TRBV29-1	TRBJ2-1	CSVATGSSYNEQFF
TRBV19	TRBJ2-1	CASQKGHLQFF
TRBV30	TRBJ2-5	CAWSVFYYPEQYF
TRBV7-9	TRBJ2-5	CASSSSGSGETQYF
TRBV18	TRBJ2-7	CASSPRQGSSYEQYF
TRBV4-1	TRBJ2-7	CASSQDIRVGSLISYEQYF
TRBV7-9	TRBJ1-3	CASSRTENSGNTIYF
TRBV27	TRBJ2-2	CASSRGGPITGELFF
TRBV28	TRBJ2-7	CASSLIDPPDRGTSYEQYF
TRBV11-3	TRBJ1-1	CASSYSVDTEAFF
TRBV19	TRBJ1-5	CASSQGPGRNQPQHF
TRBV7-5	TRBJ2-5	CARSPQREGPQETQYF
TRBV18	TRBJ1-3	CASSPYDTSSGNTIYF